This TCR beta chain was documented in a study of Graves' ophthalmopathy and Graves' hyperthyroidism. The sample holds many counts of this clonotype. The antigen is unknown. Overall study findings and caveats: Using 13 signatures, a model distinguished ophthalmopathy from stable hyperthyroidism, reaching about 85% sensitivity and approximately 82% specificity.

The CDR3 has 12 residues. Germline loops: CDR1 MGHRA, CDR2 YSYEKL. V lost 4 bases to trimming and J lost 6 bases, with 10 bases between them. What supplied the PBMCs was 10 ml of fresh peripheral blood. RNA transcripts were the source from which TCR beta CDR3 regions were amplified. HTBI primers primed a first-round RT-PCR, and a second-round multiplex PCR followed. One entry per CDR3 protein, called by TCRdb with MiXCR from the multiplex PCR reads. This table has 660,000 or so distinct CDR3 sequences, 35% to 50% appearing once. The chain links TRBV4-1 to TRBJ2-7; either TRBD1 or TRBD2 may fit D (5 bases each). The sequence derives from an adult man with Graves' ophthalmopathy. Sample: peripheral blood. The CDR3 bases are TGCGCCAGCAGCCCAACTAGGGGCGAGCAGTACTTC. Encoded protein: CASSPTRGEQYF.